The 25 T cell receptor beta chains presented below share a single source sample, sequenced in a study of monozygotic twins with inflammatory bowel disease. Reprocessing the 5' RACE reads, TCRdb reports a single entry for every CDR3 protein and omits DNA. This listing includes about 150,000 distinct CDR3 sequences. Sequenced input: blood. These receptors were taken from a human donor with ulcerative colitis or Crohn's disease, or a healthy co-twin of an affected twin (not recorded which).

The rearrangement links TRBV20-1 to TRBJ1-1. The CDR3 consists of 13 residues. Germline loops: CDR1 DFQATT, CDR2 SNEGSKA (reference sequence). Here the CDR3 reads CSADRSMNTEAFF.

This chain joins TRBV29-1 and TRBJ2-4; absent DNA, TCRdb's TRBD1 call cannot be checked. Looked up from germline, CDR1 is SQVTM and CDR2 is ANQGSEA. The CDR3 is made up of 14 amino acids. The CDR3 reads CSVGQGTTKNIQYF.

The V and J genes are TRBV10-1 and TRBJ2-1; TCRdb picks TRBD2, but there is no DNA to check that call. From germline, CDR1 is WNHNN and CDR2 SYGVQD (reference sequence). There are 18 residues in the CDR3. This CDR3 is CASSETPSTSGRYNEQFF.

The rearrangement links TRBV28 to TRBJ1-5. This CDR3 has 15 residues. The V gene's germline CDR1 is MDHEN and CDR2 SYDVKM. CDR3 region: CASSRPPGSNQPQHF.

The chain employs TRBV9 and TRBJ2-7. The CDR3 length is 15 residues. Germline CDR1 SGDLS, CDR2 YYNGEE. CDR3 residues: CASSVGTSRTYEQYF.

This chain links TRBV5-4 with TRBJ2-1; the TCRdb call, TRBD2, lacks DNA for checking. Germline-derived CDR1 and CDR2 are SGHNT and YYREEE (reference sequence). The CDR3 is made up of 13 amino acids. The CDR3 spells CASSLGRGSEQFF. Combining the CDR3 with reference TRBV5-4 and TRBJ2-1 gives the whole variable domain ETGVTQSPTHLIKTRGQQVTLRCSSQSGHNTVSWYQQALGQGPQFIFQYYREEENGRGNFPPRFSGLQFPNYSSELNVNALELDDSALYLCASSLGRGSEQFFGPGTRLTVL.

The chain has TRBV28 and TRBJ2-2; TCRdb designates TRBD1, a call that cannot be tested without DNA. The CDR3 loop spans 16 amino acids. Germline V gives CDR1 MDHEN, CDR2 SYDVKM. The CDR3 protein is CASSLSPGYFTGELFF.

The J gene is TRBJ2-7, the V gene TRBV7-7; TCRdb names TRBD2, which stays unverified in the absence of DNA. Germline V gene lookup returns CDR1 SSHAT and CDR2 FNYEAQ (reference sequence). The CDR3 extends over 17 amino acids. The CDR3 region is CASSPGLAERGSYEQYF.

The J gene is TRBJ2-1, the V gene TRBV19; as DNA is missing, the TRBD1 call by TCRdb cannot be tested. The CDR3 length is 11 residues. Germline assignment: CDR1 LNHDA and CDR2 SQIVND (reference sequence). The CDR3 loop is CATTTGNEQFF.

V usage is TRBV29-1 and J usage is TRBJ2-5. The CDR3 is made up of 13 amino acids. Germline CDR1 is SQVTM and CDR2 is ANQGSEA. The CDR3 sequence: CSVEDGSRETQYF.

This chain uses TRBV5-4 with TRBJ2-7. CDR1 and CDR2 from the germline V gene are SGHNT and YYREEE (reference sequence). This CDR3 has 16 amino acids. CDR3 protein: CASSLANRRGTYEQYF.

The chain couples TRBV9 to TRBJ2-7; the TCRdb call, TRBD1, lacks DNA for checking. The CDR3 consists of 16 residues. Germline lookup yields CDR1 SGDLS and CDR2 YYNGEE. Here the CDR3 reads CASSVDGAISTYEQYF.

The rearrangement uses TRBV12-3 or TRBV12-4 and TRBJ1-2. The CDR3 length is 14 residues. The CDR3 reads CASISQELGSGYTF.

The CDR3 here is CASSLRGADSPLHF. The V call is TRBV12-3 or TRBV12-4, the J call TRBJ1-6; the D gene TCRdb calls, TRBD1, cannot be checked with no DNA. The CDR3 spans 14 residues.

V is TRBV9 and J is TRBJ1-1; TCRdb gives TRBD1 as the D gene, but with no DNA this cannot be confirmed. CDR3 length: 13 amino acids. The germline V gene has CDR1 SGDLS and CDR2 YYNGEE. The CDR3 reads CASSLQGNTEAFF.

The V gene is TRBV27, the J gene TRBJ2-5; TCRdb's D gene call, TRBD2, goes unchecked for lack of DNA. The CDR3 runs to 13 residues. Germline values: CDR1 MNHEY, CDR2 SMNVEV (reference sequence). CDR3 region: CASRKGASETQYF.

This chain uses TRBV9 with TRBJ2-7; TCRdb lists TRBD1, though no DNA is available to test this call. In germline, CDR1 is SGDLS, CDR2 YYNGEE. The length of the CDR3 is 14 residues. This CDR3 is CASSVSGTPYEQYF.

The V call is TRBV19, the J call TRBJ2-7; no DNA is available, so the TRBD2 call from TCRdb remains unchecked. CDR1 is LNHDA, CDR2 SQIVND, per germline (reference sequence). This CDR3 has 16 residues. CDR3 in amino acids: CASSGPAASGSYEQYF.

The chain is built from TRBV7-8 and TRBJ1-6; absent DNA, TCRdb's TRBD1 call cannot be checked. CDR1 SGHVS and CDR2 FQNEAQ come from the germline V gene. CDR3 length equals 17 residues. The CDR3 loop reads CASSWAGQGDYNSPLHF.

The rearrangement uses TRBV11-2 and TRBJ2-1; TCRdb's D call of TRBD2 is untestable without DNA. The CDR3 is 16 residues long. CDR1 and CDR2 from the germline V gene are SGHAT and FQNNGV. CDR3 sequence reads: CASSLVLAPSYNEQFF.

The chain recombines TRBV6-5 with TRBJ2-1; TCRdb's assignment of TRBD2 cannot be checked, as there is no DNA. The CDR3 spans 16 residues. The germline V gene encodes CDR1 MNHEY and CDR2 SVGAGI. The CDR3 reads CASSYQRQTQNNEQFF.

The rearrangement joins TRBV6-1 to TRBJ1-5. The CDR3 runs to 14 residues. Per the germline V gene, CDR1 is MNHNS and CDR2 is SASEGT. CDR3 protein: CASSGGNSNQPQHF.

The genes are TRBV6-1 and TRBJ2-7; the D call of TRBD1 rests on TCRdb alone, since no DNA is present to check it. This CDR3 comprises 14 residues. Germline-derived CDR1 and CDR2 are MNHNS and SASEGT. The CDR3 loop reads CASGLTGLVYEQYF.

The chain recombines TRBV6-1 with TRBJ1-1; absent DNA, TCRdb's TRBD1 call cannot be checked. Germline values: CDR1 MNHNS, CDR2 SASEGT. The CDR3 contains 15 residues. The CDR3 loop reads CASSPPRDRGLRAFF.

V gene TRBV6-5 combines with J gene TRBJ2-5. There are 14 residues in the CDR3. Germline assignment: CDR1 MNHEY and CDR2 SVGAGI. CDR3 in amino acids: CASSYRVHKETQYF.